Listed below are T cell receptor beta chains from one sample, sequenced in a study of beta chain features in type 1 diabetes. Using immunoSEQ multiplex PCR, the repertoire was profiled, and TCRdb retains in-frame clones only, with some absent. Among 150,000 to 190,000 clones listed, 7.5% to 10% were seen once. The sequenced sample consisted of central memory CD4+ T cells from blood. Source of these receptors: a man aged 18 to 29 in good health. Each CDR3 is given without its conserved first and last residue.

j_gene: TRBJ2-5
v_gene: TRBV30
CDR3aa: AWSRTDQETQY

j_gene: TRBJ1-1
v_gene: TRBV25-1
CDR3aa: ASSVQGVRTEAF

j_gene: TRBJ2-7
v_gene: TRBV4-3
CDR3aa: ASSQDAVGYEQY

j_gene: TRBJ1-5
v_gene: TRBV2
CDR3aa: ASALGGQQPQH

j_gene: TRBJ2-1
v_gene: TRBV5-1
CDR3aa: ASSLEVLADYNEQF

j_gene: TRBJ2-7
v_gene: TRBV30
CDR3aa: AWDPGTGGFNEQY

j_gene: TRBJ2-1
v_gene: TRBV5-1
CDR3aa: ASSLTSGTYNEQF

j_gene: TRBJ2-2
v_gene: TRBV7-2
CDR3aa: ASSVRERSGELF

j_gene: TRBJ2-7
v_gene: TRBV6-5
CDR3aa: ASRSGALGEQY

j_gene: TRBJ2-3
v_gene: TRBV5-4
CDR3aa: ASSLNLADTQY

j_gene: TRBJ2-3
v_gene: TRBV19
CDR3aa: ASTSSQGQGTDTQY

j_gene: TRBJ2-3
v_gene: TRBV2
CDR3aa: ASGERGFTDTQY

j_gene: TRBJ2-7
v_gene: TRBV28
CDR3aa: ASRLAGSYEQY

j_gene: TRBJ1-2
v_gene: TRBV10-3
CDR3aa: AITGNYGYT

j_gene: TRBJ1-1
v_gene: TRBV18
CDR3aa: ASSPTGVDGTEAF

j_gene: TRBJ2-7
v_gene: TRBV5-1
CDR3aa: ASSLSTGGYEQY

j_gene: TRBJ2-3
v_gene: TRBV28
CDR3aa: ASRTQGEALNTQY